This note documents a single TCR beta chain sequence. TCRdb keeps only in-frame clones here, not all; method: immunoSEQ multiplex PCR. This table holds roughly 160,000 clones, 65% to 80% found once. The V segment lost 0 bases and the J segment 6 bases; nucleotides outside the gene matches: 5. From germline, CDR1 is SGHRS and CDR2 YFSETQ. CDR3 length: 16 amino acids. This sample stems from a study of blood T cell repertoires in COVID-19. Study details: Among Cohort 3 donors, those recovered had two negative PCRs, clearance, or symptom resolution. The United States, Italy and Spain supplied acute and convalescent COVID-19 samples.

Sequencing input: PBMCs or T cells enriched from blood (not recorded which). V is TRBV5-1 and J is TRBJ1-6, with TRBD1 identical over 8 bases. The TCR comes from a woman aged 70-85 years in a cohort exposed to, infected with or recovered from COVID-19 (not recorded which). The CDR3 sequence: CASSLAGQGTNSPLHF. CDR3 coding DNA: TGCGCCAGCAGCTTGGCTGGACAGGGAACTAATTCACCCCTCCACTTT. The entire variable domain, with the rest obtained from reference TRBV5-1 and TRBJ1-6, is as follows: KAGVTQTPRYLIKTRGQQVTLSCSPISGHRSVSWYQQTPGQGLQFLFEYFSETQRNKGNFPGRFSGRQFSNSRSEMNVSTLELGDSALYLCASSLAGQGTNSPLHFGNGTRLTVT.